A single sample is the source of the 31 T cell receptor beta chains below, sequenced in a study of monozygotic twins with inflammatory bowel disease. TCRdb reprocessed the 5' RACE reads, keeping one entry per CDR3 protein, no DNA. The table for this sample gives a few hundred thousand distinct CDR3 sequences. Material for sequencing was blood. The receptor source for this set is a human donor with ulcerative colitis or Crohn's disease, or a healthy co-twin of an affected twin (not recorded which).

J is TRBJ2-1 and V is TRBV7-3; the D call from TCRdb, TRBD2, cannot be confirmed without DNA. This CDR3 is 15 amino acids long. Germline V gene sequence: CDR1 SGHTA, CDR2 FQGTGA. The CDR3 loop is CASSLGTSSYNEQFF. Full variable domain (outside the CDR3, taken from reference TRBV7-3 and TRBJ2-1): GAGVSQTPSNKVTEKGKYVELRCDPISGHTALYWYRQSLGQGPEFLIYFQGTGAADDSGLPNDRFFAVRPEGSVSTLKIQRTERGDSAVYLCASSLGTSSYNEQFFGPGTRLTVL.

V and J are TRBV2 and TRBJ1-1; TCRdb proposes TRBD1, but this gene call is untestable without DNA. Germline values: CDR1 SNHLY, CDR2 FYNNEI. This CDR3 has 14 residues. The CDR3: CASRTDRGTTEAFF.

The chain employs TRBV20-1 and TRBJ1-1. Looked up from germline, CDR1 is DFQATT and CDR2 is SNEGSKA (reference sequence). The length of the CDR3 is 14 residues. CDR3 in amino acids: CSARGGREGTEAFF.

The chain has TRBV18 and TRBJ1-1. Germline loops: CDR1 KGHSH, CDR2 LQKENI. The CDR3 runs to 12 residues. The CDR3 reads CASSPVGTEAFF.

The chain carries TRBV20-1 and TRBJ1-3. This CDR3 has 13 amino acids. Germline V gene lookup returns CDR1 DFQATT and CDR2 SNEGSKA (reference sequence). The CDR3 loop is CSARGDLGNTIYF.

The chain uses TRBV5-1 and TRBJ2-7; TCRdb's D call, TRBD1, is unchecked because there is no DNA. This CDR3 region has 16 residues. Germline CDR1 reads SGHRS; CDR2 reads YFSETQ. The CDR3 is CASSSPRGQASYEQYF.

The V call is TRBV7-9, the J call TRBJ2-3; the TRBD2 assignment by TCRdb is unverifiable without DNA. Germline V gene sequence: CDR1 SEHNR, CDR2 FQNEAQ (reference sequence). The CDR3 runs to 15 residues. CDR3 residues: CASTLPDSPTDTQYF.

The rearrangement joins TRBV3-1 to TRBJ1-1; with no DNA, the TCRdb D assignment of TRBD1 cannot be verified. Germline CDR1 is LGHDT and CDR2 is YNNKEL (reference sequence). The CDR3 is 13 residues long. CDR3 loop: CASSPNTPRGSFF.

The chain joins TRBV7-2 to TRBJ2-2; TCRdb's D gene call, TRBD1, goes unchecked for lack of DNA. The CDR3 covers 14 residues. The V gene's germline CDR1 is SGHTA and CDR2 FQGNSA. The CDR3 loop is CASSWDRETGELFF.

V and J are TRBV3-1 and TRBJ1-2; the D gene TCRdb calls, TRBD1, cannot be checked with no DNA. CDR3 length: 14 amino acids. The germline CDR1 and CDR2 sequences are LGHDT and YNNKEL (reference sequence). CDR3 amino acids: CASRPWTGDYGYTF.

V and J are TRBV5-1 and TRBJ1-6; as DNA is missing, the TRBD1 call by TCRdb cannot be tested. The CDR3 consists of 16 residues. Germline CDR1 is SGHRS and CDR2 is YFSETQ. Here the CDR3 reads CASSLPGTGKGSPLHF. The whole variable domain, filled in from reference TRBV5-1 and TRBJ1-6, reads KAGVTQTPRYLIKTRGQQVTLSCSPISGHRSVSWYQQTPGQGLQFLFEYFSETQRNKGNFPGRFSGRQFSNSRSEMNVSTLELGDSALYLCASSLPGTGKGSPLHFGNGTRLTVT.

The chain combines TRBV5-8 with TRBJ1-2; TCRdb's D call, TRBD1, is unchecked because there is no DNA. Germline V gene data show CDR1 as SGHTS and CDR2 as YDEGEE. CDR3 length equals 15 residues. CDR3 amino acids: CASSLRSRDGYGYTF.

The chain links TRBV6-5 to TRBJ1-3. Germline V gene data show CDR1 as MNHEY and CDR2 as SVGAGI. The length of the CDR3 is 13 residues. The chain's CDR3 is CASVSYSGNTIYF.

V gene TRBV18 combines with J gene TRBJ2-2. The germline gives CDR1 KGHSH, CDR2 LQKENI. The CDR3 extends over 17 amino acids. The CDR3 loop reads CASSPSKTGAKTGELFF.

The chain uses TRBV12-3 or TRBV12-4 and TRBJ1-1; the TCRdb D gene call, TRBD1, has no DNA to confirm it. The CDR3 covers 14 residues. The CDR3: CASTTQGRGTEAFF.

The CDR3 sequence: CASSRGTEGNYEQYF. The J gene is TRBJ2-7, the V gene TRBV4-1; TCRdb gives TRBD2 as the D gene, but with no DNA this cannot be confirmed. In germline, CDR1 is MGHRA, CDR2 YSYEKL. This CDR3 has 15 amino acids.

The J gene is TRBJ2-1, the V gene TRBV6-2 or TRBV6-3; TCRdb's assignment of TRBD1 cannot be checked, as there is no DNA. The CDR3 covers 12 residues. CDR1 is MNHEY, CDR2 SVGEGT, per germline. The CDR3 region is CASTSGWNEQFF.

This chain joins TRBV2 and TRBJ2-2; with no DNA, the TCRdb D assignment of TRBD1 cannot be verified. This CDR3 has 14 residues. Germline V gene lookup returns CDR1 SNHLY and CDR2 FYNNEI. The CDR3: CASTGATNTGELFF.

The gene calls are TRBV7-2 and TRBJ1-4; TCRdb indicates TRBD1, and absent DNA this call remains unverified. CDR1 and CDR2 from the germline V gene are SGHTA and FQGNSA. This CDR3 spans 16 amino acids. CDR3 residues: CASSRYSGQGGEKLFF.

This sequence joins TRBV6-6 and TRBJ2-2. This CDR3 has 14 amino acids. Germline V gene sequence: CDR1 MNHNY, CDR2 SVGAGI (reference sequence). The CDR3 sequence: CASSYSGHTGELFF.

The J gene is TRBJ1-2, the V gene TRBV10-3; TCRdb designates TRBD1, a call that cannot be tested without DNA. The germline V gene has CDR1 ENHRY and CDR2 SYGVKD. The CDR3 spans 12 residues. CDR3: CAIRDRVDGYTF.

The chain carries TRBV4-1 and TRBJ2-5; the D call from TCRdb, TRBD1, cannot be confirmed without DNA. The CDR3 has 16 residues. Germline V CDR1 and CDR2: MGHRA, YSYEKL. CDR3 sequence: CASSHRPGQRQETQYF.

The CDR3 loop is CASVGANTEAFF. V gene TRBV5-1 combines with J gene TRBJ1-1. The CDR3 has 12 amino acids. Germline loops: CDR1 SGHRS, CDR2 YFSETQ.

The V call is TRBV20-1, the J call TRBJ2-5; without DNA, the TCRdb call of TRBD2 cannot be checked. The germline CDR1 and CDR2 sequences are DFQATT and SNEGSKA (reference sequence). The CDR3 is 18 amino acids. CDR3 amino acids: CSAANEGLAARCQETQYF.

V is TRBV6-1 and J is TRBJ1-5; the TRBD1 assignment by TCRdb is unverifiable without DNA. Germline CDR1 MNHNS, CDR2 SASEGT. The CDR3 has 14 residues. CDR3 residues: CASRLGGSNQPQHF.

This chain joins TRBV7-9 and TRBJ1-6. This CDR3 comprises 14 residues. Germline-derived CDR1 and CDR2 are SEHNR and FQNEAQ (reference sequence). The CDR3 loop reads CASSLALGNSPLHF.

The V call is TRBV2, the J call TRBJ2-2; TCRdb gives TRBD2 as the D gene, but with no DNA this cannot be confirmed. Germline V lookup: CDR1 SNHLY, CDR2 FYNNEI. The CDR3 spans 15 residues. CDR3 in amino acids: CASRQVGTLGGELFF.

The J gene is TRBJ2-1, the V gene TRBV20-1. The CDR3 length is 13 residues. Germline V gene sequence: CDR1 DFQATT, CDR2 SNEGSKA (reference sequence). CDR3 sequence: CSARLLNYNEQFF.

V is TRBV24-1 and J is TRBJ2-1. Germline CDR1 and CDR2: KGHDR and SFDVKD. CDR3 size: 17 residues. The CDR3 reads CATSDSSQTSSYNEQFF.

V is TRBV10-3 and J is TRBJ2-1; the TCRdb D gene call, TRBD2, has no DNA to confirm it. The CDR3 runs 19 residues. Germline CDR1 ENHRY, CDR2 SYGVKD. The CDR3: CAISESRGMYGGPENEQFF.

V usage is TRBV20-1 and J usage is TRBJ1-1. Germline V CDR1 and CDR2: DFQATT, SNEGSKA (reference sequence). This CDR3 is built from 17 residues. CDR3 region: CSAPPAGGRGVNTEAFF.